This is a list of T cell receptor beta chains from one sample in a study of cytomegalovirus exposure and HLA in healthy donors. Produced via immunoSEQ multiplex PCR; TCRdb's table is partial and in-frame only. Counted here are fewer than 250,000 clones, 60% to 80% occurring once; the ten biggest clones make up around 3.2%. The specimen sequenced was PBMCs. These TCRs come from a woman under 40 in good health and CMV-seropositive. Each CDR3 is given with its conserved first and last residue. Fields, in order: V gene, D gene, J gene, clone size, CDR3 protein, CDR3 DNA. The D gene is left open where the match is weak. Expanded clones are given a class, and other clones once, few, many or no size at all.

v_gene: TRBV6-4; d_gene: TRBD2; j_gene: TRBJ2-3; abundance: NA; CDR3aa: CASSELAGGDTQYF; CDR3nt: TGTGCCAGCAGTGAACTAGCGGGGGGAGATACGCAGTATTTT
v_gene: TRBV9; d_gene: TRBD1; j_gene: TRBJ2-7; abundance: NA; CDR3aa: CASSAQGAYEQYF; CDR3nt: TGTGCCAGCAGCGCGCAGGGGGCCTACGAGCAGTACTTC
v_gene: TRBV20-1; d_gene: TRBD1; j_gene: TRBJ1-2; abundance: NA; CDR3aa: CSASQGGGYTF; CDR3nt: TGCAGTGCTAGCCAGGGGGGCGGCTACACCTTC
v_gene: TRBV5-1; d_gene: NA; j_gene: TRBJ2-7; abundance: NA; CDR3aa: CASSLGRGRRHEQYF; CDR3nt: TGCGCCAGCAGCTTGGGGCGGGGGCGCCGACACGAGCAGTACTTC
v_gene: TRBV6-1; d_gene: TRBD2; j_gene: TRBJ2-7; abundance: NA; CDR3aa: CASSEGYFLAGSSYEQYF; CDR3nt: TGTGCCAGCAGTGAAGGGTACTTCCTAGCGGGAAGCTCCTACGAGCAGTACTTC
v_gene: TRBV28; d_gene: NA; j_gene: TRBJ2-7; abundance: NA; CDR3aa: CASSHSYEQYF; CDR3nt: TGTGCCAGCAGTCACAGCTACGAGCAGTACTTC
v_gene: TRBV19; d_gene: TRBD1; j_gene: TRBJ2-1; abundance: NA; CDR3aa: CASSMTGNEQFF; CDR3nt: TGTGCCAGTAGTATGACAGGGAATGAGCAGTTCTTC
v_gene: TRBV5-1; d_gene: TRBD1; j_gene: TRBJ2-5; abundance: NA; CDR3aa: CASSLGQGSGTQYF; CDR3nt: TGCGCCAGCAGCTTGGGACAGGGATCGGGGACCCAGTACTTC
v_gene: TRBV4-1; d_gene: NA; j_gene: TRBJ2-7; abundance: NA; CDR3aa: CASSPGGSYEQYF; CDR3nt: TGCGCCAGCAGCCCAGGGGGGAGCTACGAGCAGTACTTC
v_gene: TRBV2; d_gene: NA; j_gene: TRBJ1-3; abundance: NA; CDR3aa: CASSAIWTSTSGNTIYF; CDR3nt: TGTGCCAGCAGTGCCATTTGGACTTCCACCTCTGGAAACACCATATATTTT
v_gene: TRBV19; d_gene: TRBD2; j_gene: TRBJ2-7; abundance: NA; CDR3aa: CASSWAGDFYEQYF; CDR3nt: TGTGCCAGTAGTTGGGCGGGAGACTTCTACGAGCAGTACTTC
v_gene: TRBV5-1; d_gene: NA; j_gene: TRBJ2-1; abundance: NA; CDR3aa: CASSPGTYNEQFF; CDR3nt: TGCGCCAGCAGTCCAGGGACCTACAATGAGCAGTTCTTC
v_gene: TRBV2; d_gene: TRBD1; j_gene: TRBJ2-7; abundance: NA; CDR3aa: CASSKGDRLYEQYF; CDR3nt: TGTGCCAGCAGTAAGGGGGACAGGCTCTACGAGCAGTACTTC
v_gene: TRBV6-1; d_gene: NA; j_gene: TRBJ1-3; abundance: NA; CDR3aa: CASRHTSGNTIYF; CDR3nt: TGTGCCAGCAGACATACCTCTGGAAACACCATATATTTT
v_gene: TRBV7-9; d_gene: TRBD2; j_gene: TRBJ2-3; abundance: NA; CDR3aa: CASSPRTRGQRERRDTQYF; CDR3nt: TGTGCCAGCAGCCCTCGAACGCGGGGTCAGCGGGAAAGGAGGGATACGCAGTATTTT
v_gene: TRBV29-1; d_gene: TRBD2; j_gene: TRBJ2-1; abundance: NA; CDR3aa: CSARAGGSYNEQFF; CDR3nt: TGCAGCGCTCGAGCGGGAGGGTCCTACAATGAGCAGTTCTTC
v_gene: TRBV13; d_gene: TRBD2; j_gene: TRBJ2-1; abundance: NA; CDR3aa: CASSLVGTSKFKSSYNEQFF; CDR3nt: TGTGCCAGCAGCTTAGTTGGGACTAGCAAATTCAAGAGCTCCTACAATGAGCAGTTCTTC
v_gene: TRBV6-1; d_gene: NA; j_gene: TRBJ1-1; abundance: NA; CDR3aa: CASSGGGALGTEAFF; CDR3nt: TGTGCCAGCAGTGGAGGAGGGGCGTTGGGAACTGAAGCTTTCTTT
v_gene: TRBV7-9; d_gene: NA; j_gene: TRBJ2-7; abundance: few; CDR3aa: CASSADNSYEQYF; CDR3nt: TGTGCCAGCAGCGCCGACAACTCCTACGAGCAGTACTTC
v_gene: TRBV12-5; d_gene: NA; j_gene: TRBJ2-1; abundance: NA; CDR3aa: CASGLGLDSYNEQFF; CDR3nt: TGTGCTAGTGGTTTGGGACTAGACTCCTACAATGAGCAGTTCTTC
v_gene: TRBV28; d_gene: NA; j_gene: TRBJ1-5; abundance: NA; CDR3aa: CASSPSRGYQPQHF; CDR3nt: TGTGCCAGCAGTCCCTCAAGGGGATACCAGCCCCAGCATTTT
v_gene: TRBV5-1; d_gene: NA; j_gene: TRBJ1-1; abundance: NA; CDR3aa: CASSLGQAFTEAFF; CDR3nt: TGCGCCAGCAGCTTGGGACAGGCTTTCACTGAAGCTTTCTTT
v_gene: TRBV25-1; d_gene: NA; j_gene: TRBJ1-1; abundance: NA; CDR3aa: CASSERDYVNTEAFF; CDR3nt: TGTGCCAGCAGTGAAAGGGACTATGTAAACACTGAAGCTTTCTTT
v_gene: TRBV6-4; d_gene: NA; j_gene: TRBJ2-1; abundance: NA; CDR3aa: CASSEGVYNEQFF; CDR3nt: TGTGCCAGCAGTGAAGGAGTCTACAATGAGCAGTTCTTC
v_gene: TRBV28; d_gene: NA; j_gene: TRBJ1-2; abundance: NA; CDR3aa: CASSLSQGGGGYTF; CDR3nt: TGTGCCAGCAGTTTATCACAGGGCGGCGGTGGCTACACCTTC
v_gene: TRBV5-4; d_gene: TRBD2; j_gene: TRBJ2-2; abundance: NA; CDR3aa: CASSPGTSGNVGTGELFF; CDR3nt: TGTGCCAGCAGCCCGGGGACTAGCGGGAACGTGGGCACCGGGGAGCTGTTTTTT
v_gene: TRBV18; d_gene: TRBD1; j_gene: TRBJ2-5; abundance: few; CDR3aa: CASSSGTDETQYF; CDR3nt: TGTGCCAGCTCCTCCGGGACAGATGAGACCCAGTACTTC
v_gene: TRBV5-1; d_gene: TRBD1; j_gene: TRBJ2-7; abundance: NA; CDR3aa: CASSLGSAGGEQYF; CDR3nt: TGCGCCAGCAGCTTGGGCTCAGCAGGGGGCGAACAGTACTTC
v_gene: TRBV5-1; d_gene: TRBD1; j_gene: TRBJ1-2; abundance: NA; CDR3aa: CASSPTTTGGYGYTF; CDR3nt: TGCGCCAGCAGCCCAACGACGACAGGGGGCTATGGCTACACCTTC
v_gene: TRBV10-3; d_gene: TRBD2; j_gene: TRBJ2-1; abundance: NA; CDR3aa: CAISEWASGSLNEQFF; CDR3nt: TGTGCCATCAGTGAGTGGGCTAGCGGGAGTTTGAATGAGCAGTTCTTC
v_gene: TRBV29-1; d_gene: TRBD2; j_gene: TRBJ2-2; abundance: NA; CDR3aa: CSGGTSFTGELFF; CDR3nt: TGCAGCGGGGGGACTAGCTTCACCGGGGAGCTGTTTTTT
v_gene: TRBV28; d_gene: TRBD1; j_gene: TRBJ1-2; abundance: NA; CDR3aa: CATREDRVRGYTF; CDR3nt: TGTGCCACTAGAGAAGACAGGGTGAGGGGCTACACCTTC
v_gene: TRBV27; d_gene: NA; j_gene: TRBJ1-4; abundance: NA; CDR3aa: CASSPGGRLFF; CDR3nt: TGTGCCAGCAGTCCCGGGGGTCGGCTGTTTTTT
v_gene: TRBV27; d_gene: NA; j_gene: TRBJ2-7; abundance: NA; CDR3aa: CASSLSTGSYEQYF; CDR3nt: TGTGCCAGCAGTTTATCCACAGGGTCCTACGAGCAGTACTTC
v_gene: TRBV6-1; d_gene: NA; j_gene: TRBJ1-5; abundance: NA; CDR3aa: CASSEWRGSNQPQHF; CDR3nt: TGTGCCAGCAGTGAGTGGAGGGGTAGCAATCAGCCCCAGCATTTT
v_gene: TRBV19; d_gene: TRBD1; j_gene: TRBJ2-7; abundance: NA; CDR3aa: CASSIALDRADGSYEQYF; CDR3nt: TGTGCCAGTAGTATAGCGCTGGACAGGGCAGACGGCTCCTACGAGCAGTACTTC
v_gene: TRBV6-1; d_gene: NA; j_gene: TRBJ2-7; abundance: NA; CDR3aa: CASSSEFSMIEQYF; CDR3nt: TGTGCCAGCAGTTCGGAGTTCTCCATGATAGAGCAGTACTTC
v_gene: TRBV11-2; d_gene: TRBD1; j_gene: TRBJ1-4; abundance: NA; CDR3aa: CASSLEGGQGDEKLFF; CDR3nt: TGTGCCAGCAGCTTAGAAGGGGGACAGGGTGATGAAAAACTGTTTTTT
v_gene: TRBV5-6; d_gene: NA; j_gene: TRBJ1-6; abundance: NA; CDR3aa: CASSGAGSPLHF; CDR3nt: TGTGCCAGCAGCGGCGCAGGTTCACCCCTCCACTTT
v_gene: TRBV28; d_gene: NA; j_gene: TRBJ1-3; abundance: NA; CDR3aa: CASSPGGGSGNTIYF; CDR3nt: TGTGCCAGCAGTCCCGGGGGGGGTAGTGGAAACACCATATATTTT
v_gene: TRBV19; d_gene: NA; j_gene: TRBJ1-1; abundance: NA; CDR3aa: CASSIPGGVNTEAFF; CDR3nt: TGTGCCAGTAGTATCCCGGGCGGGGTGAACACTGAAGCTTTCTTT
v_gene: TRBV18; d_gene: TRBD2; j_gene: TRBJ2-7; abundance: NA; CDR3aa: CASSPKPGLAGDEQYF; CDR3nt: TGTGCCAGCTCACCCAAACCGGGACTAGCGGGAGACGAGCAGTACTTC
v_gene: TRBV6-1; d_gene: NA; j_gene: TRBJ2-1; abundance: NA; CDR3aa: CASSVALNLGLAGEQFF; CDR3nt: TGTGCCAGCAGTGTTGCCCTAAATCTAGGGCTAGCAGGTGAGCAGTTCTTC
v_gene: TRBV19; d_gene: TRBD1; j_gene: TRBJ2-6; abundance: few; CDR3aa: CASSPLPGTGGFAGANVLTF; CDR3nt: TGTGCCAGTAGCCCCCTACCCGGGACAGGGGGCTTCGCTGGGGCCAACGTCCTGACTTTC
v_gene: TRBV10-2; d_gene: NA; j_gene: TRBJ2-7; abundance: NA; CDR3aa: CASRTLFSYEQYF; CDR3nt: TGCGCCAGCAGGACACTTTTCTCCTACGAGCAGTACTTC
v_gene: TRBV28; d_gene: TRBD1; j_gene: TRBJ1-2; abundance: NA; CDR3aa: CASSSDRGYGYTF; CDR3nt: TGTGCCAGCAGCTCCGACAGGGGCTATGGCTACACCTTC
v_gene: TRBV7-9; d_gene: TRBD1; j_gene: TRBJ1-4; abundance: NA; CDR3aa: CASTPTGRATNEKLFF; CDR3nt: TGTGCCAGCACCCCGACAGGGAGAGCAACTAATGAAAAACTGTTTTTT
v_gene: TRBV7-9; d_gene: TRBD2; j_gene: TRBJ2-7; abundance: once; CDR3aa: CSSETYGGTSGAYEQYF; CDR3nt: TGTTCCAGCGAAACTTACGGAGGGACTAGCGGAGCCTACGAGCAGTACTTC
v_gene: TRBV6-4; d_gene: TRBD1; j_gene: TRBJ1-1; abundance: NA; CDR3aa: CASTYRGLMTEAFF; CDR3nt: TGTGCCAGCACTTACAGGGGGCTTATGACTGAAGCTTTCTTT